Shown below are 22 T cell receptor beta chains from a single sample sequenced in a study of T cells in localized non-small cell lung cancer. Method: immunoSEQ multiplex PCR; TCRdb's copy keeps in-frame clones and lacks some. The sample has roughly 29,000 clones, roughly 80% seen once. Sequences were derived from peripheral blood mononuclear cells, sampled before any cancer treatment. The receptors come from a man aged 35 to 70 with stage III lung adenocarcinoma.

This chain connects TRBV6-1 to TRBJ1-6, with D perhaps TRBD1 (5 bases). The CDR3 consists of 13 residues. V dropped 8 bases and J dropped 15 bases, with 20 bases sitting between them. Germline assignment: CDR1 MNHNS and CDR2 SASEGT. In nucleotides, the CDR3 is TGTGCCAGCGGGGGAACAGGAGCCATGCACCTCCACTTT. The encoded protein is CASGGTGAMHLHF.

A few counts support this clone. This chain joins TRBV7-9 and TRBJ2-5; 9 nucleotides align to TRBD2. V trimming: 4 bases; J trimming: 3 bases; junction bases outside the gene matches: 12. The CDR3 covers 17 residues. Germline assignment: CDR1 SEHNR and CDR2 FQNEAQ (reference sequence). This CDR3 reads CASSSRTSERGEETQYF. The CDR3 DNA reads TGTGCCAGCAGCTCCCGGACAAGCGAGCGGGGGGAAGAGACCCAGTACTTC.

V usage is TRBV11-2 and J usage is TRBJ2-5, with D maybe TRBD2 (6 bases). This CDR3 region has 13 residues. Germline loops: CDR1 SGHAT, CDR2 FQNNGV. V dropped 5 bases and J dropped 1 base, with 8 bases sitting between them. This CDR3 is CASSTGLQETQYF. CDR3 bases: TGTGCCAGCAGCACGGGACTCCAAGAGACCCAGTACTTC.

The chain recombines TRBV28 with TRBJ2-3; a possible D gene is TRBD2 (6 bases). Germline V CDR1 and CDR2: MDHEN, SYDVKM. This CDR3 is 15 amino acids long. Trimming pared 5 bases from V and 4 bases from J, leaving 16 bases between. CDR3: CASSLSGDWADTQYF. The DNA of the CDR3 is TGTGCCAGCAGTCTCTCGGGAGACTGGGCAGATACGCAGTATTTT.

The rearrangement joins TRBV7-9 to TRBJ1-1; possible D gene TRBD1, 6 bases. Trimming removed 6 bases at V and 0 bases at J, with 11 bases between. The CDR3 extends over 14 amino acids. Germline V CDR1 and CDR2: SEHNR, FQNEAQ (reference sequence). CDR3 DNA: TGTGCCAGCAGGCCGGACAGCATGAACACTGAAGCTTTCTTT. Translation: CASRPDSMNTEAFF. Looking up the rest from reference TRBV7-9 and TRBJ1-1 gives the full variable domain: DTGVSQNPRHKITKRGQNVTFRCDPISEHNRLYWYRQTLGQGPEFLTYFQNEAQLEKSRLLSDRFSAERPKGSFSTLEIQRTEQGDSAMYLCASRPDSMNTEAFFGQGTRLTVV.

The chain uses TRBV4-1 and TRBJ2-3; D is unresolved. CDR1 MGHRA and CDR2 YSYEKL come from the germline V gene. The V end lost 4 bases, the J end lost 6 bases, and 8 bases lay between the germline ends. This CDR3 contains 12 residues. CDR3 DNA sequence: TGCGCCAGCAGCCCCTCCCATGATACGCAGTATTTT. This codes for CASSPSHDTQYF.

This chain joins TRBV28 and TRBJ1-4, with no clear D. V was cut by 6 bases and J by 8 bases, with 16 bases left in between. Germline assignment: CDR1 MDHEN and CDR2 SYDVKM. This CDR3 is built from 14 residues. The CDR3 DNA sequence: TGTGCCAGCAGCCCGGTAATCGGCCAAGAAAAACTGTTTTTT. It is translated as CASSPVIGQEKLFF.

This clone has more than one count but fewer than ten. The chain has TRBV11-1 and TRBJ1-2; D is unresolved. Trimming removed 5 bases from V and 8 bases from J, with 18 bases in between. The CDR3 runs 14 residues. Germline loops: CDR1 SGHAT, CDR2 FQDESV (reference sequence). The CDR3 coding sequence is TGTGCCAGCAGCCCCACCGACCGATTTGGCGGCTACACCTTC. Its translation: CASSPTDRFGGYTF. The whole variable domain, remainder taken from reference TRBV11-1 and TRBJ1-2, is EAEVAQSPRYKITEKSQAVAFWCDPISGHATLYWYRQILGQGPELLVQFQDESVVDDSQLPKDRFSAERLKGVDSTLKIQPAELGDSAMYLCASSPTDRFGGYTFGSGTRLTVV.

The chain recombines TRBV28 with TRBJ1-5, with 10 bases fitting TRBD1. From germline, CDR1 is MDHEN and CDR2 SYDVKM. The V and J ends lost 1 base and 7 bases, in that order; junction bases with no gene match: 4. The CDR3 covers 15 residues. The CDR3 here is CASSLLGQGMQPQHF. The CDR3 DNA is TGTGCCAGCAGTTTATTGGGACAGGGGATGCAGCCCCAGCATTTT.

The gene calls are TRBV25-1 and TRBJ1-2, with 7 nucleotides matching TRBD1. The CDR3 covers 13 residues. Unmatched junction bases numbered 3, after V lost 4 bases and J lost 4 bases. Germline V gene lookup returns CDR1 MGHDK and CDR2 SYGVNS. CDR3 bases: TGTGCCAGCAGTGCAGGGACAGCCTATGGCTACACCTTC. Translation gives CASSAGTAYGYTF.

The chain is built from TRBV2 and TRBJ2-7, with D tentatively TRBD1 (6 bases). With 4 bases removed from V and 2 bases from J, the gap between germline ends came to 15 bases. This CDR3 is built from 15 residues. Germline lookup yields CDR1 SNHLY and CDR2 FYNNEI. CDR3 protein: CASSGPGHGTYEQYF. CDR3 DNA sequence: TGTGCCAGCAGTGGACCGGGACACGGCACCTACGAGCAGTACTTC.

V and J are TRBV2 and TRBJ2-5; 7 nucleotides line up with TRBD2. CDR3 size: 14 residues. With V trimmed by 10 bases and J by 1 base, 9 bases remained unmatched. Germline loops: CDR1 SNHLY, CDR2 FYNNEI. The CDR3 here is CATREGRAQETQYF. In nucleotides, the CDR3 is TGTGCCACCAGGGAGGGCCGGGCCCAAGAGACCCAGTACTTC.

This clone was seen once. This chain joins TRBV28 and TRBJ2-5, with 7 bases that match TRBD2. CDR3 size: 19 residues. V was clipped by 2 bases and J by 2 bases; unmatched bases: 17. Germline V gene lookup returns CDR1 MDHEN and CDR2 SYDVKM. The CDR3 sequence: CASSLLIFSRTRSQETQYF. CDR3 coding DNA: TGTGCCAGCAGTTTACTAATATTTTCTCGGACTAGATCTCAAGAGACCCAGTACTTC.

This chain links TRBV7-8 with TRBJ2-1; D unresolved. CDR1 and CDR2 from the germline V gene are SGHVS and FQNEAQ. Deletions cut 3 bases from V and 5 bases from J, with 17 bases between. CDR3 length: 16 residues. CDR3 bases: TGTGCCAGCAGCTTCGCAGTGTTTCGGCGTGACAATGAGCAGTTCTTC. It encodes CASSFAVFRRDNEQFF. Full variable domain (outside the CDR3, taken from reference TRBV7-8 and TRBJ2-1): GAGVSQSPRYKVAKRGQDVALRCDPISGHVSLFWYQQALGQGPEFLTYFQNEAQLDKSGLPSDRFFAERPEGSVSTLKIQRTQQEDSAVYLCASSFAVFRRDNEQFFGPGTRLTVL.

This sequence joins TRBV7-9 and TRBJ1-2; TRBD1 matches at 9 bases. With 5 bases clipped from V and 5 bases from J, the junction kept 9 bases outside the gene matches. This CDR3 spans 15 amino acids. CDR1 and CDR2 from the germline V gene are SEHNR and FQNEAQ (reference sequence). CDR3 region: CASSPGQGLWYGYTF. The CDR3 nucleotides are TGTGCCAGCAGCCCGGGACAGGGTCTTTGGTATGGCTACACCTTC. Full variable domain (rest looked up from reference TRBV7-9 and TRBJ1-2): DTGVSQNPRHKITKRGQNVTFRCDPISEHNRLYWYRQTLGQGPEFLTYFQNEAQLEKSRLLSDRFSAERPKGSFSTLEIQRTEQGDSAMYLCASSPGQGLWYGYTFGSGTRLTVV.

This chain's CDR3 is CASSALRVSTGELFF. CDR3 nucleotides: TGCGCCAGCAGCGCCCTCAGGGTGAGCACCGGGGAGCTGTTTTTT. The chain employs TRBV5-1 and TRBJ2-2, with D possibly matching TRBD1 (5 bases). V lost 4 bases, J lost 4 bases, and 14 bases lay in between. The CDR3 covers 15 residues. Germline loops: CDR1 SGHRS, CDR2 YFSETQ.

The chain couples TRBV28 to TRBJ2-7; 10 nucleotides agree with TRBD2. J was trimmed by 0 bases and V by 3 bases; bases with no gene match: 8. The CDR3 contains 17 residues. CDR1 and CDR2 (germline): MDHEN, SYDVKM. The CDR3 here is CASSFRVAGGFSYEQYF. CDR3 nucleotides: TGTGCCAGCAGTTTCAGGGTAGCGGGAGGCTTCTCCTACGAGCAGTACTTC. The complete variable domain, with remaining parts taken from reference TRBV28 and TRBJ2-7, reads DVKVTQSSRYLVKRTGEKVFLECVQDMDHENMFWYRQDPGLGLRLIYFSYDVKMKEKGDIPEGYSVSREKKERFSLILESASTNQTSMYLCASSFRVAGGFSYEQYFGPGTRLTVT.

CDR3 sequence (DNA): TGTGCCAGCAGCTCGGTATCTGCCGGGACTAGTAGAAAGACCCAGTACTTC. It encodes CASSSVSAGTSRKTQYF. This chain uses TRBV11-2 with TRBJ2-5, with 8 positions matching TRBD2. CDR3 size: 17 residues. Germline assignment: CDR1 SGHAT and CDR2 FQNNGV. V lost 4 bases and J lost 6; bases outside the gene matches: 16.

The chain links TRBV29-1 to TRBJ2-7; TRBD2 aligns across 8 bases. The germline gives CDR1 SQVTM, CDR2 ANQGSEA. V lost 2 bases, J lost 5 bases, and 8 bases stayed unmatched. The CDR3 runs to 14 residues. CDR3 in amino acids: CSVEIAGQGDEQYF. The CDR3 nucleotides read TGCAGCGTTGAAATAGCGGGACAAGGTGACGAGCAGTACTTC.

This clone appeared a few times. The chain recombines TRBV6-5 with TRBJ2-5, with TRBD1 identical over 8 bases. The CDR3 spans 14 residues. Germline trimming cut 10 bases from V and 5 bases from J; bases unmatched to any gene: 12. In germline, CDR1 is MNHEY, CDR2 SVGAGI. As DNA, the CDR3 is TGTGCCAACGAACCCGGACAGGGAGGTGAGACCCAGTACTTC. Translation: CANEPGQGGETQYF.

This chain uses TRBV7-9 with TRBJ1-6; D may be TRBD1 (5 bases). The CDR3 runs to 15 residues. The germline gives CDR1 SEHNR, CDR2 FQNEAQ (reference sequence). Trimming pared 1 base from V and 4 bases from J, leaving 8 bases between. The CDR3 coding sequence is TGTGCCAGCAGCTTAGTCGGGGCATATAATTCACCCCTCCACTTT. This gives the protein CASSLVGAYNSPLHF. The whole variable domain, filled in from reference TRBV7-9 and TRBJ1-6, reads DTGVSQNPRHKITKRGQNVTFRCDPISEHNRLYWYRQTLGQGPEFLTYFQNEAQLEKSRLLSDRFSAERPKGSFSTLEIQRTEQGDSAMYLCASSLVGAYNSPLHFGNGTRLTVT.

This chain uses TRBV5-1 with TRBJ1-1, with D hard to call. The CDR3 length is 15 residues. Trimming took 0 bases from V and 2 from J, leaving 11 bases between them. CDR1 is SGHRS, CDR2 YFSETQ, per germline. The chain's CDR3 is CASSLGASYNTEAFF. The CDR3 DNA reads as TGCGCCAGCAGCTTGGGCGCCTCCTACAACACTGAAGCTTTCTTT.